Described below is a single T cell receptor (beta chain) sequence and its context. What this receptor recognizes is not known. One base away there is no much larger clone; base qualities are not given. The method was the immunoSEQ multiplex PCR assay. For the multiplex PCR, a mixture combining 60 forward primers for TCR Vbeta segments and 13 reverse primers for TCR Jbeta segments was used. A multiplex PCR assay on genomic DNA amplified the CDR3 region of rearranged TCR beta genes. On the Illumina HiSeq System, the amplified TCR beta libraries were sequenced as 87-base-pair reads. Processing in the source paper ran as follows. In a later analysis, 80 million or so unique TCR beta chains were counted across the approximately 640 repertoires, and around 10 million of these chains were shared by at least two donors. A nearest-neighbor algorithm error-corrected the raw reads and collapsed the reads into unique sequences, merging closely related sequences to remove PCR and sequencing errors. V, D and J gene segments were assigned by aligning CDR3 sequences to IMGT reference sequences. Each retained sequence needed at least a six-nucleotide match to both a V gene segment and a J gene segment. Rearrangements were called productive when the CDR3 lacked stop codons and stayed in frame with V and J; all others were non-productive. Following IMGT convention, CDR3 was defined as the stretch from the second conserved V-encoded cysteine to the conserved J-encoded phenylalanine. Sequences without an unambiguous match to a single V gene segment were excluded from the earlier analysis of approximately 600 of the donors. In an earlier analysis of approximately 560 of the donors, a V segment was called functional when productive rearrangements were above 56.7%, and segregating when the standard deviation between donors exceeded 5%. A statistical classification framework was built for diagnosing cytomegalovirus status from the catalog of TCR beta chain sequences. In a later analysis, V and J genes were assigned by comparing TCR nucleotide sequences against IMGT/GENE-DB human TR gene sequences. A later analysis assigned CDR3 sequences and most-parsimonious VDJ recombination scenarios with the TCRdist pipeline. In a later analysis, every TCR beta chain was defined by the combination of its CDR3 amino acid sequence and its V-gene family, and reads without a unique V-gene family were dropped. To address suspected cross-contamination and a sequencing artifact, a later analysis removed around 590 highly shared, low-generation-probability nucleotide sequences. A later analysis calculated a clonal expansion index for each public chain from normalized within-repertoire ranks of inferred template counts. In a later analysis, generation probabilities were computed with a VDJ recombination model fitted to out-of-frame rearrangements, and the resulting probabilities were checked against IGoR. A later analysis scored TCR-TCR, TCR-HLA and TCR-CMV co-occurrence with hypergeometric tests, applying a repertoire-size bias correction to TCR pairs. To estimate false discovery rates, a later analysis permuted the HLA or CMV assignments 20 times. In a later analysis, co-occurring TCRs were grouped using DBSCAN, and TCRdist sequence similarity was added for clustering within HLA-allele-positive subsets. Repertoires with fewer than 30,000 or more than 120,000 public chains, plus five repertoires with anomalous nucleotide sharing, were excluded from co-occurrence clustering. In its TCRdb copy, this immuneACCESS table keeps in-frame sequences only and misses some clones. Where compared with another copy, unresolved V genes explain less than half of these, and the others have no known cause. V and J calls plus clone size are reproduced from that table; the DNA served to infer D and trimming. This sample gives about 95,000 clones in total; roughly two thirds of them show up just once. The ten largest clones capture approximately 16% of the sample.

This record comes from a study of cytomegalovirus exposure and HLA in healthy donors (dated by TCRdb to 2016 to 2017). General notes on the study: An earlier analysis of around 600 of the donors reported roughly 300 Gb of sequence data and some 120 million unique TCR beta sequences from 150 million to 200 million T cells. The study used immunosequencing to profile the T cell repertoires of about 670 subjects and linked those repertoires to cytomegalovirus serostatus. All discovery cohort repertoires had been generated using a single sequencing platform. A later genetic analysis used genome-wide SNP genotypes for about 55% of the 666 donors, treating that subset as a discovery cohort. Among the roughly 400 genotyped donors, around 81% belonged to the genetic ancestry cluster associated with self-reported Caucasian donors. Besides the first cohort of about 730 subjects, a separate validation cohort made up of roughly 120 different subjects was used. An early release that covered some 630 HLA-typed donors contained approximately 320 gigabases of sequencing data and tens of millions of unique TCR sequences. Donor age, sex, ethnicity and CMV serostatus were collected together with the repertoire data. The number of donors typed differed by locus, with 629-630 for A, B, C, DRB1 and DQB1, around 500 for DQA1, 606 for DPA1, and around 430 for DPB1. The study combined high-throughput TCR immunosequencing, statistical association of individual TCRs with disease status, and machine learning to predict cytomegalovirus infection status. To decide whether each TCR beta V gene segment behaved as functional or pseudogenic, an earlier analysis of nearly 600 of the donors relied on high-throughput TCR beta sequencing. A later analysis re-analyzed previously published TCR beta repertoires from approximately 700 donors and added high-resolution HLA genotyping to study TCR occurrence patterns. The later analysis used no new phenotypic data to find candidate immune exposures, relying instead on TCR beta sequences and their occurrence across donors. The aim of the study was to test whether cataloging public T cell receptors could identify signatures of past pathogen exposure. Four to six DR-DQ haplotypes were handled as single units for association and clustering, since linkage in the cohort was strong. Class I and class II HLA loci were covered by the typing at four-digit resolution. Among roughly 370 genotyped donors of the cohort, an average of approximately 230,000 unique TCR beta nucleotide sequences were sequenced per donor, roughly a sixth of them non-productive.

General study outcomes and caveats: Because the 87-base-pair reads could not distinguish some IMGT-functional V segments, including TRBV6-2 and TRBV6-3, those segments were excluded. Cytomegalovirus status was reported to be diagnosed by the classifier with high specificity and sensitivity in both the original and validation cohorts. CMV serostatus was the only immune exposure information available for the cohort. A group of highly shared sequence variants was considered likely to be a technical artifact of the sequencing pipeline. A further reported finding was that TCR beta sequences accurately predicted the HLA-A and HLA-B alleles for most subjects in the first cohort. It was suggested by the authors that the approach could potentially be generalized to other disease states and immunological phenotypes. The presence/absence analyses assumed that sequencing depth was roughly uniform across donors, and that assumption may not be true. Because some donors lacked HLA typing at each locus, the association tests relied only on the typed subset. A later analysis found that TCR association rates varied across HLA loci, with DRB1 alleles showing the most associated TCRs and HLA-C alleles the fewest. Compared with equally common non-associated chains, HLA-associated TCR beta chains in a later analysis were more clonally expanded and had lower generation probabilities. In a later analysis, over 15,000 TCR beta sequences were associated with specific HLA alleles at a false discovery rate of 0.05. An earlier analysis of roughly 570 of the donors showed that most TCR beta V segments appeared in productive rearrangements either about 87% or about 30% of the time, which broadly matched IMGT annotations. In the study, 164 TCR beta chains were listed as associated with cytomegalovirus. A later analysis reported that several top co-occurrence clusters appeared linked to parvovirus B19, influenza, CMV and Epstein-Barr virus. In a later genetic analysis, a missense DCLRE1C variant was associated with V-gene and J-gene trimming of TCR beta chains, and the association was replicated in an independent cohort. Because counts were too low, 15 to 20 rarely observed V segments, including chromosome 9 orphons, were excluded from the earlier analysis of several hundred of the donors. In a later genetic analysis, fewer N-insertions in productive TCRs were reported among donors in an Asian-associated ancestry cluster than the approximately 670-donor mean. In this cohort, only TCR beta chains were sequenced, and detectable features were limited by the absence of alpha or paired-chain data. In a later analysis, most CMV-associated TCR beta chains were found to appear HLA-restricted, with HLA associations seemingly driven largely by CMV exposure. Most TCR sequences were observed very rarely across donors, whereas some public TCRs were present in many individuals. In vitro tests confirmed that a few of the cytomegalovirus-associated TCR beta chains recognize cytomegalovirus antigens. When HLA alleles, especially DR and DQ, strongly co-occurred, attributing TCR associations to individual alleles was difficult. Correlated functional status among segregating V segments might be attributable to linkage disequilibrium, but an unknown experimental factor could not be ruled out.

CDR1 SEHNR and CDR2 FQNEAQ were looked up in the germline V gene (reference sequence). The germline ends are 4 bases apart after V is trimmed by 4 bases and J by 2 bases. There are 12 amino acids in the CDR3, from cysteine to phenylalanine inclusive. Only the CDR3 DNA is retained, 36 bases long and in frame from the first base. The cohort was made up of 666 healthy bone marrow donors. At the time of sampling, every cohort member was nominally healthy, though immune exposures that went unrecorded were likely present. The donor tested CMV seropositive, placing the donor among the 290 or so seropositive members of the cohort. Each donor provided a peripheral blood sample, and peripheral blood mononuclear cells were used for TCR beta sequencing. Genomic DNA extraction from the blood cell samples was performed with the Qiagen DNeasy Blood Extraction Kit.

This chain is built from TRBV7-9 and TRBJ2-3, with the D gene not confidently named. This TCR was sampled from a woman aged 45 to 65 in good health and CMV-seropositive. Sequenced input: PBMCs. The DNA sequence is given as TGTGCCAGCAGCTACTTCACAGATACGCAGTATTTT. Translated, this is CASSYFTDTQYF. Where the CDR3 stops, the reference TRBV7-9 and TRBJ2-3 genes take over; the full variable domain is DTGVSQNPRHKITKRGQNVTFRCDPISEHNRLYWYRQTLGQGPEFLTYFQNEAQLEKSRLLSDRFSAERPKGSFSTLEIQRTEQGDSAMYLCASSYFTDTQYFGPGTRLTVL.